This T cell receptor beta chain was sequenced during a study of T-cell reconstitution after alpha-beta-depleted transplantation in children. Overall study results and limits: Recipient T cells and thymic progenitors that survived gave rise to the high TCRbeta diversity observed at day 60 in some patients. About two months after transplant, alpha-beta T cells reportedly came from several hundred expanded graft clones. It was newly produced T cells that mostly accounted for T-cell counts and diversity one year after transplant.

This clonotype was picked up many times. What it binds is unknown. Trimming removed 3 bases from V and 3 bases from J, with 12 bases in between. Germline lookup yields CDR1 LGHNA and CDR2 YSLEER. The CDR3 sequence is 15 residues long. As it was prepared, the TCRbeta library received unique molecular identifiers. TCRdb redid the calling of the PCR reads with MiXCR, one entry per CDR3 protein. This table holds 500,000 to 750,000 distinct CDR3 sequences, 10% to 15% found once. The chain has TRBV4-3 and TRBJ2-1; D is perhaps TRBD1 or TRBD2 (5 bases each). The receptor was isolated from a male patient under 18 who had a stem cell transplant for acute myeloid leukemia, so the T cells may come from the graft donor. Material: PBMCs, mostly from graft donor cells, obtained 360 days after TCRalphabeta/CD19-depleted stem cell transplant. The CDR3, as DNA: TGCGCCAGCAGCCAGGCCCGGGACCTCTACAATGAGCAGTTCTTC. It codes for CASSQARDLYNEQFF.